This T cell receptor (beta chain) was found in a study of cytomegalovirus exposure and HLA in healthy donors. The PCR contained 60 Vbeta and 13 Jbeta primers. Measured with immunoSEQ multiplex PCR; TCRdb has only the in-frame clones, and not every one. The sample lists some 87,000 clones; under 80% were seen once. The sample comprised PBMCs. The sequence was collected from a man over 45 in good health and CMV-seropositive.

CDR3 amino acids: CAWNFMTGIFSPLHF. The CDR3 coding sequence is TGTGCCTGGAATTTTATGACAGGGATATTTTCACCCCTCCACTTT. This sequence joins TRBV30 and TRBJ1-6, with 7 nucleotides matching TRBD1. Germline V gene lookup returns CDR1 GTSNPN and CDR2 SVGIG (reference sequence). V dropped 4 bases and J dropped 9; count of bases not matched to a gene: 12. This CDR3 has 15 amino acids.